These 2 T cell receptor beta chains were sequenced from one sample in a study of post-analysis software for immune sequencing data (dated by TCRdb to between 2015 and 2016). Their cognate antigens are unknown. The paper as a whole reports these results and caveats: Roughly 5 TRBV segments, including TRBV5-6, TRBV5-1 and TRBV20-1, were significantly more frequent in patients than controls.

Library preparation used PCR. These reads were obtained on an Illumina HiSeq 2500. To reduce PCR and sequencing biases, unique molecular identifiers were incorporated into the TCR beta cDNA libraries. TCRdb handled the public reads itself, with Q25 trimming in fastp and clone calling in MiXCR, and kept productive beta chains. All rows with the same CDR3 protein become a single entry with the most common DNA and genes. This sample is represented by 150,000 to 200,000 distinct CDR3 sequences; 30% of them were singletons. Of the sample, roughly 1.6% is held by the ten largest clones. Sequencing was carried out using blood. These receptors came from a girl aged 5-17 years with multiple sclerosis.

This rearrangement joins TRBV9 to TRBJ1-1, with D hard to call. Germline V lookup: CDR1 SGDLS, CDR2 YYNGEE. CDR3 length equals 15 residues. Trimming left V 0 bases short and J 4 bases short, with 13 bases between. CDR3: CASSVAGQPITEAFF. The CDR3 DNA is TGTGCCAGCAGCGTAGCAGGCCAACCTATCACTGAAGCTTTCTTT.

This clonotype was detected only a few times. This chain connects TRBV12-3 or TRBV12-4 to TRBJ2-7; 9 bases match TRBD1. After removal of 4 bases from V and 5 bases from J, the junction contained 9 bases not matched to a gene. The CDR3 is 15 residues long. The CDR3 loop is CASSWGQGLYDEQYF. CDR3 bases: TGTGCCAGCAGTTGGGGACAGGGTTTATACGACGAGCAGTACTTC.